This T cell receptor beta chain is drawn from a study of shared clonotypes between healthy human individuals (dated by TCRdb to the early 2020s). Study-level background: The cohort included three men and a couple of women between 18 and 49 years of age. Each donor's leukapheresis produced roughly between roughly 0.85 and 9 billion PBMCs. For each donor, CD4 naive and CD4 memory were each given three plates, CD8 naive was given two plates, and CD8 memory was given one plate. To estimate repertoire size and how much clonotypes are shared between individuals, the study performed deep sequencing of blood TCR repertoires from roughly five healthy adults. Different laboratories and diverse techniques were used to prepare libraries and sequence TCR repertoires, to increase sequencing depth and limit assay-specific biases. Points the paper makes about the study in general: Sampling was restricted to blood, and TCR repertoires in tissue are likely to differ from TCR repertoires in blood. Compared with non-shared clonotypes, clonotypes shared by all four sorted-subset donors had higher generation probabilities. Pairwise subsampling indicated that sequencing depth was expected to affect the degree of clonotype sharing among donors. Incomplete sequencing was indicated by rarefaction of sorted-subset datasets, despite the large sequencing depth. When a few donors were compared, the shared fraction of clonotypes was about 5% for naive CD4, 3.5% to 4% for naive CD8, 2.3% for memory CD4, and around 0.4% for memory CD8. The small number of donors limited the genetic and exposure-history diversity represented. Naive subsets generally had larger estimated clonotype richness than memory subsets.

As to this clone: Its antigen target is currently unknown. Base qualities are not provided; no much larger clone lies one nucleotide away.

The donors were healthy, HIV-negative adults with no recently reported acute infections or vaccinations. Every donor was a Caucasian adult residing in Nashville, Tennessee, USA. CD4+ T cells were enriched by magnetic negative selection, after which naive cells were positively selected on CD45RA and the negative fraction was taken as the memory subset. Blood was collected by leukapheresis, and PBMCs were isolated by Ficoll-Histopaque density gradient centrifugation and then cryopreserved in liquid nitrogen vapor phase. Analytical flow cytometry was used to check the purity and quantity of every magnetically sorted T cell population. From each sorted fraction, genomic DNA was isolated and quantified by UV absorbance on a Nanodrop 2000c. Using the deep immunoSEQ assay, multiplex PCR amplified TCR CDR3 regions from genomic DNA. For each cell subset, the extracted genomic DNA was distributed evenly across all wells of several immunoSEQ 96-well plates, and each plate served as one replicate. For sorted subsets, approximately 210 ng genomic DNA, equal to 25,000 to 35,000 T cell genomes, was loaded into each replicate PCR. Purified libraries were measured with a Qubit 3.0 fluorometer, size-checked on a Bioanalyzer 2100, and measured again with the KAPA Library Quantification kit. Every immunoSEQ 96-well plate was sequenced on a separate single-read 150-cycle Illumina NextSeq 550 flow cell. In the source study's methods: Because only junctional sequences without quality scores were contained in the immunoSEQ output, filtering matching that applied to full-length reads could not be performed. To assign V/J genes and CDR3, sequences were annotated using PyIR, a Python wrapper for IgBLAST v1.9, with IMGT germline references. Any read was removed if the V/J assignment was weak (E-value above 1e-6), the CDR3 was missing, or the read contained stop codons, out-of-frame junctions, or ambiguous translated residues. V3J clonotypes were defined by identical inferred V gene, J gene, and CDR3 amino acid sequence. Percentage overlap between repertoires was computed as shared unique clonotypes divided by the size of the smaller repertoire. Three approaches were used to assess repertoire richness: RTK rarefaction, the Chao1 estimator, and Recon v2.1 estimates of unobserved clonotypes. Generation probabilities were computed with OLGA for all TCRbeta clonotypes obtained by the gDNA method from a handful of donors. TCRdb took this table from immuneACCESS and kept in-frame rearrangements with V and J called. Such tables lack part of the clones; where checked against another copy, unresolved V genes explain under half of the gap, and the rest is unexplained. V, J and clone size are those of that table, while D and trimming were read from the DNA. This sample has some 500,000 clones in its table, and roughly 95% of those were observed once. 0.05% to 0.08% of the sample rests with the top ten.

The V and J ends are trimmed by 6 bases and 0 bases, leaving 12 bases between them. The CDR3 spans 14 residues, from the cysteine through the phenylalanine. The retained sequence is limited to the CDR3, 42 bases, with the frame set at the first base. Sequences WNHNN (CDR1) and SYGVQD (CDR2) are obtained from the germline V gene (reference sequence). The chain is assembled from TRBV10-1 and TRBJ2-7; TRBD1 could be the D gene, as 6 bases match. This clonotype was obtained from a woman in her 30s in good health. The specimen sequenced was naive CD4+ T cells sorted from blood. The cell subset or site label corresponds to: CD45RA+ positively selected. The bases are TGCGCCAGCAGCGGGACAAAGAGCTCCTACGAGCAGTACTTC. It translates to CASSGTKSSYEQYF.